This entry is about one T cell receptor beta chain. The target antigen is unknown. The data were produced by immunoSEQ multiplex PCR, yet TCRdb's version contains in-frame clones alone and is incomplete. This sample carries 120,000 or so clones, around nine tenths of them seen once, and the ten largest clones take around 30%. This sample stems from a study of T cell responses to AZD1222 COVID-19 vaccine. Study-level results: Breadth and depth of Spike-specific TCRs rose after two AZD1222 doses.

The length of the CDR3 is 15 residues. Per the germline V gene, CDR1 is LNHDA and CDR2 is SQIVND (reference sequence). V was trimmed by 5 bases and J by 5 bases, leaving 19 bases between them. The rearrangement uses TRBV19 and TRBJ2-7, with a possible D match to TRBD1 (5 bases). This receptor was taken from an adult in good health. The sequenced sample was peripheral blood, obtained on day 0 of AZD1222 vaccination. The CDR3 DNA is TGTGCCAGTAGTCCTCGACAGACTCTGACCCACGAGCAGTACTTC. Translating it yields CASSPRQTLTHEQYF.